One sample yielded the 30 T cell receptor beta chains listed below, sequenced in a study of blood T cells in healthy people across ages. A second PCR, run for about 6 to 11 cycles, used a sample-barcoded 5' primer plus a J-beta primer mix. TCRdb called the 5' RACE reads again in MiXCR, with one record for every CDR3 protein. The table includes almost 550,000 distinct CDR3 sequences, less than 25% detected once. This same sample was also part of a study on T cells of mothers and their children.

The source material was blood. The source of these receptors is a boy between 10 and 17 years old in good health.

The chain links TRBV12-3 or TRBV12-4 to TRBJ1-1; perhaps TRBD1 as D (5 bases). Deletions cut 3 bases from V and 3 bases from J, with 11 bases between. This CDR3 has 14 amino acids. The DNA for the CDR3 is TGTGCCAGCAGTTTTTCTGGGGCCGACACTGAAGCTTTCTTT. Translation gives CASSFSGADTEAFF.

There are many counts of this clonotype. V usage is TRBV18 and J usage is TRBJ1-5; D is unresolved. The CDR3 spans 12 residues. V was pared by 2 bases and J by 6 bases, with 5 bases between. CDR1 and CDR2 from the germline V gene are KGHSH and LQKENI. Written as DNA, the CDR3 is TGTGCCAGCTCACCAGGAGGTCAGCCCCAGCATTTT. Translation: CASSPGGQPQHF.

In its sample, this clonotype was seen a few times. The V call is TRBV19, the J call TRBJ2-5; tentatively, D is TRBD2 (7 bases). The DNA end lines up better with TRBJ2-7; the J call may be wrong. CDR3 length equals 15 residues. Germline loops: CDR1 LNHDA, CDR2 SQIVND (reference sequence). The CDR3 here is CASSTTGGRGYEQYF. The CDR3 bases are TGTGCCAGTAGTACTACGGGGGGCAGGGGCTACGAGCAGTACTTC.

This clonotype was detected ten times or more. The V gene is TRBV6-4, the J gene TRBJ1-4, with a possible D match to TRBD1 (6 bases). CDR1 MRHNA and CDR2 SNTAGT come from the germline V gene. The CDR3 sequence is 15 residues long. V was shortened by 6 bases and J by 5 bases, with 16 bases between the two germline ends. The CDR3 sequence: CASSTGGSLNEKLFF. CDR3 sequence (DNA): TGTGCCAGCAGCACCGGGGGCAGCTTGAATGAAAAACTGTTTTTT.

DNA of the CDR3: TGCGCCAGCAGCCCTGGACAGAGCTCTGGAAACACCATATATTTT. Residues: CASSPGQSSGNTIYF. The chain employs TRBV4-1 and TRBJ1-3; D might be TRBD1 (6 bases). The CDR3 contains 15 residues. Germline CDR1 is MGHRA and CDR2 is YSYEKL. V was shortened by 4 bases and J by 0 bases, with 10 bases between the two germline ends.

V usage is TRBV28 and J usage is TRBJ2-4; D not certain. This CDR3 has 14 residues. Trimming removed 6 bases at V and 4 bases at J, with 13 bases between. CDR1 and CDR2 (germline): MDHEN, SYDVKM. The CDR3 is CASSRFLTKNIQYF. CDR3 nucleotides: TGTGCCAGCAGCCGTTTTCTCACGAAAAACATTCAGTACTTC.

The chain uses TRBV11-2 and TRBJ1-1; 8 bases agree with TRBD1. The CDR3 loop spans 18 amino acids. Germline V CDR1 and CDR2: SGHAT, FQNNGV. V lost 1 base, J lost 5 bases, and 15 bases stayed unmatched. This CDR3 is CASSLGGLAGGDWTEAFF. The CDR3 region has the DNA TGTGCCAGCAGCTTAGGGGGATTGGCAGGGGGCGATTGGACTGAAGCTTTCTTT.

At least ten counts were recorded for this clonotype. The chain links TRBV5-1 to TRBJ2-1; D possibly corresponds to TRBD1 (6 bases). The germline V and J ends were trimmed by 4 bases and 0 bases, with 14 bases remaining between them. The germline CDR1 and CDR2 sequences are SGHRS and YFSETQ. The CDR3 contains 16 residues. The CDR3 sequence: CASSMGHSSSYNEQFF. The CDR3 bases are TGCGCCAGCAGCATGGGACATTCGAGCTCCTACAATGAGCAGTTCTTC.

A few counts support this clonotype. The V and J genes are TRBV20-1 and TRBJ1-5; D is possibly TRBD1 (6 bases). Germline V gene sequence: CDR1 DFQATT, CDR2 SNEGSKA (reference sequence). V lost 0 bases and J lost 0, with 15 bases in between. The CDR3 runs to 17 residues. The CDR3 loop is CSARDPRGGDSNQPQHF. In nucleotides, the CDR3 is TGCAGTGCTAGAGATCCAAGGGGGGGAGATAGCAATCAGCCCCAGCATTTT.

There are a few counts of this clonotype. Germline and junction disagree at one end, which may indicate a read error. CDR3 DNA: TGCGCCAGCAGCCAGAATCTGGGACAGATTTCTGGGGCCAACGTCCTGGCTTTC. Its protein product is CASSQNLGQISGANVLAF. The chain employs TRBV4-3 and TRBJ2-6; TRBD1 aligns across 7 bases. There are 18 residues in the CDR3. Germline CDR1 and CDR2: LGHNA and YSLEER.

The table lists this clonotype with a few counts. The V call is TRBV6-5, the J call TRBJ1-1; 8 bases are a match to TRBD1. Germline CDR1 and CDR2: MNHEY and SVGAGI. The CDR3 sequence is 17 residues long. V lost 0 bases to trimming and J lost 5 bases; unmatched junction nucleotides: 11. Here the CDR3 DNA reads TGTGCCAGCAGTTACTCGAGGGGGGGCAGGGGGCGGACTGAAGCTTTCTTT. Translating gives CASSYSRGGRGRTEAFF.

V and J are TRBV29-1 and TRBJ1-2, with D possibly matching TRBD1 (6 bases). The germline V gene has CDR1 SQVTM and CDR2 ANQGSEA. The CDR3 length is 13 residues. Deletions cut 0 bases from V and 5 bases from J, with 10 bases between. The CDR3 sequence: CSVEDQQGYGYTF. The CDR3 DNA follows: TGCAGCGTTGAAGATCAACAGGGATATGGCTACACCTTC. Full variable domain (outside the CDR3, taken from reference TRBV29-1 and TRBJ1-2): SAVISQKPSRDICQRGTSLTIQCQVDSQVTMMFWYRQQPGQSLTLIATANQGSEATYESGFVIDKFPISRPNLTFSTLTVSNMSPEDSSIYLCSVEDQQGYGYTFGSGTRLTVV.

This clonotype occurred a few times. V is TRBV28 and J is TRBJ2-3, with 11 bases fitting TRBD2. The trim removed 5 bases at V and 4 bases at J, leaving 5 bases unmatched. The CDR3 consists of 15 residues. Germline V gene data show CDR1 as MDHEN and CDR2 as SYDVKM. The CDR3 is CASSGLAGGADTQYF. CDR3 sequence (DNA): TGTGCCAGCAGTGGTCTAGCGGGAGGTGCAGATACGCAGTATTTT. The entire variable domain, with the rest obtained from reference TRBV28 and TRBJ2-3, is as follows: DVKVTQSSRYLVKRTGEKVFLECVQDMDHENMFWYRQDPGLGLRLIYFSYDVKMKEKGDIPEGYSVSREKKERFSLILESASTNQTSMYLCASSGLAGGADTQYFGPGTRLTVL.

V is TRBV7-2 and J is TRBJ2-4; 10 bases align to TRBD2. The germline V gene has CDR1 SGHTA and CDR2 FQGNSA. CDR3 length: 16 amino acids. After removal of 3 bases from V and 1 base from J, the junction contained 3 bases not matched to a gene. CDR3 region: CASSFLAGDAKNIQYF. For the CDR3, the DNA is TGTGCCAGCAGCTTCCTAGCGGGAGACGCCAAAAACATTCAGTACTTC.

This clonotype was observed a handful of times. V gene TRBV6-5 combines with J gene TRBJ2-5; 9 nucleotides line up with TRBD2. The end of the DNA fits TRBJ2-1 better, so the J call may be wrong. Germline V lookup: CDR1 MNHEY, CDR2 SVGAGI. The CDR3 is 20 residues long. In nucleotides, the CDR3 is TGTGCCAGCAGTTACGGGTTTGCGGGGGGGCCGGGGGGGCTCTACAATGAGCAGTTCTTC. Translating it yields CASSYGFAGGPGGLYNEQFF.

This clonotype was observed a handful of times. The chain has TRBV20-1 and TRBJ2-7; 8 bases are a match to TRBD1. This CDR3 comprises 15 residues. Per germline, CDR1 DFQATT and CDR2 SNEGSKA (reference sequence). J lost 6 bases, V lost 0 bases, and 10 bases had no gene match. The CDR3 DNA is TGCAGTGCTAGAGATCCTCGGGACAGGTCCCTCGAGCAGTACTTC. Translation: CSARDPRDRSLEQYF.

This sequence joins TRBV2 and TRBJ2-7; a possible D gene is TRBD2 (5 bases). V lost 8 bases, J lost 6 bases, and 17 bases lay in between. CDR1 is SNHLY and CDR2 is FYNNEI in the germline V gene. The CDR3 runs 13 residues. As DNA, the CDR3 is TGTGCCAGCGGTCGAGGGAGACCTTCCGAGCAGTACTTC. Its protein is CASGRGRPSEQYF.

This clonotype was picked up a small number of times. Here the CDR3 reads CASSLEPGRNTGELFF. The CDR3 DNA follows: TGCGCCAGCAGCTTGGAACCAGGCAGGAACACCGGGGAGCTGTTTTTT. The chain combines TRBV5-1 with TRBJ2-2; D unresolved. Germline CDR1 and CDR2: SGHRS and YFSETQ. This CDR3 has 16 amino acids. The V end lost 0 bases, the J end lost 1 base, and 10 bases lay between the germline ends.

CDR3 bases: TGTGCCACCAGCGCCCGGGACAGGGGAGTCTATGGCTACACCTTC. This translates into CATSARDRGVYGYTF. V gene TRBV15 combines with J gene TRBJ1-2; 10 bases fit TRBD1. CDR3 length: 15 amino acids. Germline lookup yields CDR1 LNHNV and CDR2 YYDKDF (reference sequence). The ends lost 5 bases at V and 4 bases at J; junction bases unmatched: 7.

J is TRBJ2-7 and V is TRBV5-1; 11 bases agree with TRBD1. The V and J ends lost 4 bases and 5 bases, in that order; junction bases with no gene match: 17. The CDR3 extends over 18 amino acids. The germline gives CDR1 SGHRS, CDR2 YFSETQ. CDR3: CASSQRTGGTQRGDEQYF. The CDR3 nucleotides are TGCGCCAGCAGCCAAAGGACAGGGGGCACCCAGAGAGGAGACGAGCAGTACTTC.

In its sample, this clonotype was seen many times. J is TRBJ2-5 and V is TRBV5-5; 7 bases match TRBD1. CDR1 and CDR2 (germline): SGHKS, YYEKEE (reference sequence). The trim removed 0 bases at V and 1 base at J, leaving 9 bases unmatched. The CDR3 has 17 amino acids. DNA of the CDR3: TGTGCCAGCAGCTTGGGAGGTACAGGGGCGTCCCAAGAGACCCAGTACTTC. Translated, it gives CASSLGGTGASQETQYF.

There are a few counts of this clonotype. This chain joins TRBV28 and TRBJ1-6, with D possibly matching TRBD1 (6 bases). The CDR3 runs to 14 residues. Trimming stripped 7 bases from V and 8 bases from J, with 15 bases between. Per the germline V gene, CDR1 is MDHEN and CDR2 is SYDVKM. CDR3 sequence reads: CASTLGAPDSPLHF. The CDR3 DNA reads TGTGCCAGCACCTTGGGGGCGCCGGATTCACCCCTCCACTTT.

V and J are TRBV4-3 and TRBJ1-6; TRBD1 is a possible D gene (5 bases). Looked up from germline, CDR1 is LGHNA and CDR2 is YSLEER. Trimming took off 0 bases at V and 5 bases at J, with 8 bases between the two ends. The CDR3 totals 15 residues. Written as DNA, the CDR3 is TGCGCCAGCAGCCAAGAAGACAGAGATAATTCACCCCTCCACTTT. Residues: CASSQEDRDNSPLHF.

This clonotype has more than one count but fewer than ten. CDR3 in DNA: TGTGCCAGCAGTCTCCGGACAGCGTTAGGCGGGGAGCTGTTTTTT. Residues: CASSLRTALGGELFF. The chain carries TRBV28 and TRBJ2-2, with D possibly matching TRBD1 (6 bases). V lost 5 bases, J lost 7 bases, and 17 bases lay in between. Germline values: CDR1 MDHEN, CDR2 SYDVKM. The CDR3 extends over 15 amino acids.

This clonotype was observed a handful of times. J is TRBJ2-5 and V is TRBV7-9; no clear D. There are 13 residues in the CDR3. Trimming removed 1 base at V and 5 bases at J, with 8 bases between. In germline, CDR1 is SEHNR, CDR2 FQNEAQ (reference sequence). In DNA, the CDR3 is TGTGCCAGCAGCTTAGGACATGGGGAGACCCAGTACTTC. As protein: CASSLGHGETQYF.

This sequence joins TRBV28 and TRBJ2-4, with D perhaps assigned TRBD1 or TRBD2 (5 bases each). CDR3 size: 14 residues. Germline values: CDR1 MDHEN, CDR2 SYDVKM. Trimming removed 5 bases at V and 7 bases at J, with 15 bases between. CDR3 region: CASSRPEGWNIQYF. CDR3 coding DNA: TGTGCCAGCAGTAGGCCAGAGGGGTGGAACATTCAGTACTTC.

This clonotype showed up just a few times. This chain uses TRBV5-6 with TRBJ2-1; TRBD2 matches at 7 bases. The CDR3 length is 16 residues. Germline CDR1 is SGHDT and CDR2 is YYEEEE. V gave up 4 bases and J gave up 10 bases; unmatched junction bases: 17. CDR3 bases: TGTGCCAGCAGCCCATTGGGGCGGGGGACGGTTATAGAGCAGTTCTTC. Translating gives CASSPLGRGTVIEQFF.

The table lists this clonotype with a few counts. V usage is TRBV5-1 and J usage is TRBJ2-3; TRBD1 or TRBD2 may be the D gene (5 bases each). With 5 bases removed from V and 4 bases from J, the gap between germline ends came to 5 bases. The CDR3 spans 11 residues. CDR1 SGHRS and CDR2 YFSETQ come from the germline V gene. Here the CDR3 DNA reads TGCGCCAGCAGGGGGGCAGATACGCAGTATTTT. It yields the protein CASRGADTQYF.

The rearrangement links TRBV19 to TRBJ2-7; TRBD2 is a possible D gene (6 bases). The CDR3 has 14 residues. The V and J ends lost 5 bases and 0 bases respectively, with 11 bases between them. Germline V gene data show CDR1 as LNHDA and CDR2 as SQIVND (reference sequence). CDR3 residues: CASSVAVSSYEQYF. The CDR3 region has the DNA TGTGCCAGTAGTGTAGCGGTTAGCTCCTACGAGCAGTACTTC.

The sample holds a few counts of this clonotype. The chain joins TRBV7-9 to TRBJ2-5; TRBD2 matches 10 bases. The DNA end lines up better with TRBJ2-1; the J call may be wrong. Germline V gene data show CDR1 as SEHNR and CDR2 as FQNEAQ (reference sequence). CDR3 length: 16 amino acids. CDR3 loop: CASSLAPSGSPNEQFF. The CDR3 DNA is TGTGCCAGCAGCTTAGCCCCTAGCGGGAGTCCAAATGAGCAGTTCTTC.